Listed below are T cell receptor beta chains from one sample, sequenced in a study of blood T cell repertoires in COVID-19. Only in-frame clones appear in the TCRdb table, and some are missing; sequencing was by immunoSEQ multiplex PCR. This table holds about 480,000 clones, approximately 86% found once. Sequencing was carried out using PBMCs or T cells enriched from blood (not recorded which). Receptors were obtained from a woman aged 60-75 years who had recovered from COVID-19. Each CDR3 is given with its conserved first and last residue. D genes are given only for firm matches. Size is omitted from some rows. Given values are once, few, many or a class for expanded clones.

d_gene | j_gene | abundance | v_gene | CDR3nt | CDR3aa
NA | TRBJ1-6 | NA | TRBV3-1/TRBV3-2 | TGTGCCAGCAGCCATCATGGCCAAAATTCACCCCTCCACTTT | CASSHHGQNSPLHF
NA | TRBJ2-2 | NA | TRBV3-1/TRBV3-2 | TGTGCCAGCAGCCGCCGTTCTATCACCGGGGAGCTGTTTTTT | CASSRRSITGELFF
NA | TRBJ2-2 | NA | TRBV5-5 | TGTGCCAGCAGCCTCAGGGTTCCCGGGGAGCTGTTTTTT | CASSLRVPGELFF
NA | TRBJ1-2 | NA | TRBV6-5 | TGTGCCAGCACCCCCCTCGGTGGCTACACCTTC | CASTPLGGYTF
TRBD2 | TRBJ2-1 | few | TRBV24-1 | TGTGCCACCAGTTTGAGCGGGGGAGGGAATGAGCAGTTCTTC | CATSLSGGGNEQFF
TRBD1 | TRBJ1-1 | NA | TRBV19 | TGTGCCAGTAGTACTGATCACAGGGGAGGTAACACTGAAGCTTTCTTT | CASSTDHRGGNTEAFF
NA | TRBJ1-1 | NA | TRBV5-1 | TGCGCCAGCAGCGAGCGACGTGGGACTGAAGCTTTCTTT | CASSERRGTEAFF
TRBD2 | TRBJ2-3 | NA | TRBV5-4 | TGTGCCTCTCGCCCGGGGGGGGAAATCGGCACAGATACGCAGTATTTT | CASRPGGEIGTDTQYF
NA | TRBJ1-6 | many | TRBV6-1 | TGTGCCAGCAGTGAAGCCAGTGGGGCGCCCACGGCACCCCTCCACTTT | CASSEASGAPTAPLHF
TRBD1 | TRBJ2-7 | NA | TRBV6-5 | TGTGCCAGCAGGGAGCTCGGACAGGGGGCCAACGAGCAGTACTTC | CASRELGQGANEQYF
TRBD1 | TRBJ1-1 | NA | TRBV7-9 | TGTGCCAGCAGCCCAGGACAGGGGGCAGACACTGAAGCTTTCTTT | CASSPGQGADTEAFF
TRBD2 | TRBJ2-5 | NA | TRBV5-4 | TGTGCCAGCAGATTGAGACTAGCGGGGGAGGAGACCCAGTACTTC | CASRLRLAGEETQYF
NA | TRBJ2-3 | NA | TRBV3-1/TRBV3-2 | TGTGCCAGCAGCTCAACAGATACGCAGTATTTT | CASSSTDTQYF
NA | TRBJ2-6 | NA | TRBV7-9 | TGTGCCAGCAGCCTCACAGGGCCTGGGGCCAACGTCCTGACTTTC | CASSLTGPGANVLTF
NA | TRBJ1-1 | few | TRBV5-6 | TGTGCCAGCAGCCCCGGACTGGGCACTGAAGCTTTCTTT | CASSPGLGTEAFF
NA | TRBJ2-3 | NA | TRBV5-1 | TGCGCCAGCAGTCCGCCCTCTAGGGATACGCAGTATTTT | CASSPPSRDTQYF
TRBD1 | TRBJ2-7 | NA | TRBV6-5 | TGTGCCAGCAGTAGGGACAGGGCAGCCTACGAGCAGTACTTC | CASSRDRAAYEQYF
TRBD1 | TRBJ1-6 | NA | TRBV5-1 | TGCGCCAGCAGCCCCCAGGGGGTTAATTCACCCCTCCACTTT | CASSPQGVNSPLHF
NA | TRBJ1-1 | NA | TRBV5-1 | TGCGCCAGCAGCGCACAAACAGGGAAAAGTGAAGCTTTCTTT | CASSAQTGKSEAFF
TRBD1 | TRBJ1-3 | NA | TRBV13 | TGTGCCAGCAGCTCTTTCCCCCCGGGACAGGGCATCTCTGGAAACACCATATATTTT | CASSSFPPGQGISGNTIYF
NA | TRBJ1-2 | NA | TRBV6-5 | TGTGCCAGCACCCGGGACTATGGCTACACCTTC | CASTRDYGYTF
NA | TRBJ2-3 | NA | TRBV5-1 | TGCGCCAGCAGCGCCCGACTAGTGGCAGATACGCAGTATTTT | CASSARLVADTQYF
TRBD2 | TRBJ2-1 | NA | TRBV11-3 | TGTGCCAGCAGCGATCCGACTAGCGGGGATTCCTCCTACAATGAGCAGTTCTTC | CASSDPTSGDSSYNEQFF
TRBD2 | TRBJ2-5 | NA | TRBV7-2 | TGTGCCAGCAGTGGGGGGGGTGCCCTCCAAGAGACCCAGTACTTC | CASSGGGALQETQYF
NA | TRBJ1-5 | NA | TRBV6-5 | TGTGCCAGCAGTTACCCCGGGGTAGGGCAGCCCCAGCATTTT | CASSYPGVGQPQHF
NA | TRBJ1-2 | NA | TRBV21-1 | TGTGCCAGCAGCAAAGGAGGGGGCGAAGGGTATGGCTACACCTTC | CASSKGGGEGYGYTF
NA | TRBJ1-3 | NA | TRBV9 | TGTGCCAGCAGCGTCGGACAGAGCTCTGGAAACACCATATATTTT | CASSVGQSSGNTIYF
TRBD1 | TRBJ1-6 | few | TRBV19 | TGTGCCAGTAGTCCAAGGACAGGGGTAGATTCACCCCTCCACTTT | CASSPRTGVDSPLHF
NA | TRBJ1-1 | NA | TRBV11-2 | TGTGCCAGCAGCCACAGCCTTACAGAGAACACTGAAGCTTTCTTT | CASSHSLTENTEAFF
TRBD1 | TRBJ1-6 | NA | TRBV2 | TGTGCCAGCAGTTTCGACAGGGACGATTCACCCCTCCACTTT | CASSFDRDDSPLHF
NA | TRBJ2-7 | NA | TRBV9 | TGTGCCAGCAGCGTAGAACAGGGCCCCTCCTACGAGCAGTACTTC | CASSVEQGPSYEQYF